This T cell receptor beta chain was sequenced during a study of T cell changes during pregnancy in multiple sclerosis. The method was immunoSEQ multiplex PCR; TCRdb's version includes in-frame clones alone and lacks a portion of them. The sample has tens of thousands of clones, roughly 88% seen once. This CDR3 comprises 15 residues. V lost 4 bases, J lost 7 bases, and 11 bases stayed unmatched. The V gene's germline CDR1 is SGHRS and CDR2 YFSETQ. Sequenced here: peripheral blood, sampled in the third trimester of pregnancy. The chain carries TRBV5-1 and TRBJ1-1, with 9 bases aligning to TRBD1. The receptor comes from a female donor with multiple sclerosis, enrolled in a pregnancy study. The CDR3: CASSPGTGPPGEAFF. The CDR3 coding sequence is TGCGCCAGCAGCCCAGGGACAGGGCCTCCGGGTGAAGCTTTCTTT.